This T cell receptor beta chain was identified during a study of vaccination effects on CD4 cells after COVID-19. About the study: Two doses of either BNT162b2 or mRNA-1273 were given to each participant. General study points: After vaccination of healthy people, only 1 of 255 vaccine-induced clones cross-reacted with common cold coronaviruses.

From germline, CDR1 is SGHNT and CDR2 YYREEE (reference sequence). With 0 bases removed from V and 0 bases from J, the gap between germline ends came to 9 bases. CDR3 length equals 15 residues. This clone was seen more than once but under ten times. Its antigen is as yet unknown. Measured with immunoSEQ multiplex PCR; TCRdb has only the in-frame clones, and not every one. The repertoire includes fewer than 85,000 clones, about 78% of them detected once, and roughly a tenth sits in the top ten. Before any sequencing was done, the ViraFEST assay used viral peptide pools to expand antigen-specific CD4+ T cells. After more than 9 days in culture, the CD4+ T cells were isolated. Nucleocapsid antibodies stayed negative before and after vaccination, showing no earlier SARS-CoV-2 infection. Cultures of over 1.5 million PBMC per well contained about 10 IU/ml IL-2 plus 10 ug/ml peptides. Half-medium replacement with IL-2 medium occurred on days 3 and 7.

This TCR was sampled from a human donor who received a COVID-19 vaccine. The sequencing here drew on CD4+ T cells from PBMCs cultured with SARS-CoV-2 spike peptides, taken before COVID-19 vaccination. The chain employs TRBV5-4 and TRBJ2-5, with D perhaps TRBD1 or TRBD2 (5 bases each). CDR3 region: CASSLGGNNQETQYF. CDR3 in DNA: TGTGCCAGCAGCTTGGGGGGGAATAACCAAGAGACCCAGTACTTC.